A single sample gave rise to the 32 T cell receptor beta chains below, sequenced in a study of cytomegalovirus exposure and HLA in healthy donors (dated by TCRdb to between 2016 and 2019). Receptor amplification or capture employed the immunoSEQ multiplex PCR assay. For the multiplex PCR, a mixture combining 60 forward primers for TCR Vbeta segments and 13 reverse primers for TCR Jbeta segments was used. The table comes from immuneACCESS by way of TCRdb, which keeps in-frame sequences with V and J called. Part of the clones is missing from these tables; in studies checked, under half for an unresolved V gene and the rest for unknown reasons. The sample table shows under 250,000 clones, and roughly 80% are seen once. 3.5% to 4% of the sample is in the top ten clones. Sequencing used PBMCs. The receptor source for this set is a male donor in good health and CMV-seronegative.

In this sample, this clone turned up a few times. This sequence joins TRBV6-1 and TRBJ2-7; 7 nucleotides agree with TRBD1. Germline loops: CDR1 MNHNS, CDR2 SASEGT. J gave up 8 bases and V 6 bases, and 10 bases lay outside the gene matches. This CDR3 is 13 amino acids long. CDR3 in DNA: TGTGCCAGCAGCAACCGAGGACAGGCCAAGCAGTACTTC. Its protein product is CASSNRGQAKQYF.

The rearrangement joins TRBV7-9 to TRBJ2-4, with a tentative D call TRBD2 (6 bases). The V end was cut by 0 bases, the J end by 6 bases, with 6 bases between. This CDR3 has 13 amino acids. Germline loops: CDR1 SEHNR, CDR2 FQNEAQ (reference sequence). The CDR3 loop reads CASSLAEGNIQYF. DNA of the CDR3: TGTGCCAGCAGCTTAGCGGAGGGAAACATTCAGTACTTC.

The V gene is TRBV30, the J gene TRBJ1-1; D gene uncertain. The V end was cut by 4 bases, the J end by 4 bases, with 10 bases between. Germline CDR1 is GTSNPN and CDR2 is SVGIG (reference sequence). CDR3 length: 12 residues. The CDR3 sequence is CAWMLVSTEAFF. DNA for the CDR3: TGTGCCTGGATGCTGGTTAGCACTGAAGCTTTCTTT.

This chain links TRBV7-9 with TRBJ1-4, with 9 bases identical to TRBD1. V gave up 0 bases and J gave up 15 bases; unmatched junction bases: 8. The CDR3 spans 14 residues. In germline, CDR1 is SEHNR, CDR2 FQNEAQ (reference sequence). The CDR3 reads CASSLALGTGSMFF. CDR3 nucleotides: TGTGCCAGCAGCTTAGCGCTGGGGACAGGGTCAATGTTTTTT.

The chain carries TRBV27 and TRBJ1-1; TRBD1 might be the D (6 bases). The CDR3 loop spans 16 amino acids. CDR1 and CDR2 from the germline V gene are MNHEY and SMNVEV (reference sequence). The V and J ends lost 5 bases and 0 bases respectively, with 16 bases between them. DNA of the CDR3: TGTGCCAGCAGTCCCCCCCAGGGGTCTATGAACACTGAAGCTTTCTTT. Encoded protein: CASSPPQGSMNTEAFF.

This clone appeared once. V gene TRBV18 combines with J gene TRBJ2-1; a possible D gene is TRBD2 (6 bases). The germline V gene encodes CDR1 KGHSH and CDR2 LQKENI. CDR3 size: 15 residues. V lost 6 bases to trimming and J lost 7 bases, with 19 bases between them. The CDR3 loop is CASSRRLGRLNEQFF. DNA for the CDR3: TGTGCCAGCTCTCGTAGACTAGGGCGGCTGAATGAGCAGTTCTTC.

The V and J genes are TRBV10-3 and TRBJ2-7; 10 bases are shared with TRBD2. The CDR3 runs to 16 residues. Germline assignment: CDR1 ENHRY and CDR2 SYGVKD. Trimming cost V 7 bases and J 3 bases; bases outside gene matches: 12. The CDR3 reads CAIKKAGGLGDYEQYF. The DNA for the CDR3 is TGTGCCATCAAAAAAGCGGGAGGGTTGGGAGACTACGAGCAGTACTTC.

This rearrangement joins TRBV28 to TRBJ2-7; 8 bases fit TRBD2. Germline-derived CDR1 and CDR2 are MDHEN and SYDVKM. The CDR3 totals 14 residues. Trimming removed 3 bases from V and 6 bases from J; junction bases left unmatched: 7. The CDR3 reads CASSLEAGAREQYF. The CDR3 DNA sequence: TGTGCCAGCAGTTTGGAAGCGGGAGCCCGCGAGCAGTACTTC.

The chain combines TRBV5-1 with TRBJ2-7, with a possible D match to TRBD1 (5 bases). Germline lookup yields CDR1 SGHRS and CDR2 YFSETQ. CDR3 length: 12 amino acids. Trimming pared 7 bases from V and 2 bases from J, leaving 10 bases between. The CDR3 coding sequence is TGCGCCAGCGGACACCTGGCCTACGAGCAGTACTTC. As protein: CASGHLAYEQYF.

This sequence joins TRBV5-4 and TRBJ2-2; D is uncertain. Germline V gene sequence: CDR1 SGHNT, CDR2 YYREEE (reference sequence). This CDR3 contains 12 residues. The V end was cut by 1 base, the J end by 5 bases, with 3 bases between. The CDR3 nucleotides are TGTGCCAGCAGCTTGCCTACCGGGGAGCTGTTTTTT. This codes for CASSLPTGELFF.

The chain combines TRBV28 with TRBJ2-1; no clear D gene. Germline CDR1 and CDR2: MDHEN and SYDVKM. V dropped 5 bases and J dropped 6 bases, with 14 bases sitting between them. The CDR3 is 14 amino acids. DNA for the CDR3: TGTGCCAGCAGTAGTCCTCTGAGAAGCAATGAGCAGTTCTTC. Amino acids: CASSSPLRSNEQFF.

The rearrangement links TRBV2 to TRBJ1-1; no reliable D call. This CDR3 is 13 amino acids long. Per germline, CDR1 SNHLY and CDR2 FYNNEI. V lost 2 bases to trimming and J lost 3 bases, with 7 bases between them. CDR3: CASSEHGDTEAFF. The DNA for the CDR3 is TGTGCCAGCAGTGAACACGGGGACACTGAAGCTTTCTTT.

The chain recombines TRBV19 with TRBJ2-3; 12 bases match TRBD2. The CDR3 has 15 amino acids. J gave up 6 bases and V 3 bases, and 4 bases lay outside the gene matches. The germline CDR1 and CDR2 sequences are LNHDA and SQIVND (reference sequence). CDR3 protein: CASSMTSGSLDTQYF. CDR3 DNA: TGTGCCAGTAGTATGACTAGCGGGAGCTTGGATACGCAGTATTTT.

The chain links TRBV5-1 to TRBJ2-1, with TRBD1 identical over 8 bases. The CDR3 totals 15 residues. Germline CDR1 SGHRS, CDR2 YFSETQ. J lost 6 bases, V lost 4 bases, and 9 bases had no gene match. The CDR3 is CASSPRTGLSNEQFF. CDR3 nucleotides: TGCGCCAGCAGCCCCAGGACAGGGCTGAGCAATGAGCAGTTCTTC.

V and J are TRBV7-3 and TRBJ2-2; D unclear. Per the germline V gene, CDR1 is SGHTA and CDR2 is FQGTGA. This CDR3 is built from 13 residues. Trimming took off 3 bases at V and 7 bases at J, with 9 bases between the two ends. CDR3 nucleotides: TGTGCCAGCAGCTTGAAGAGGTTCGGGGAGCTGTTTTTT. Protein: CASSLKRFGELFF.

The J gene is TRBJ1-1, the V gene TRBV7-9; 7 nucleotides align to TRBD1. This CDR3 is built from 15 residues. The germline V gene encodes CDR1 SEHNR and CDR2 FQNEAQ (reference sequence). With 11 bases clipped from V and 1 base from J, the junction kept 13 bases outside the gene matches. In DNA form, the CDR3 reads TGTGCCGCCACAGGGGCGCGAGGGCAGAACACTGAAGCTTTCTTT. It specifies CAATGARGQNTEAFF.

This chain joins TRBV27 and TRBJ2-7; TRBD1 might be the D (6 bases). The CDR3 is 15 amino acids. V was clipped by 2 bases and J by 3 bases, with 14 bases between them. Germline assignment: CDR1 MNHEY and CDR2 SMNVEV (reference sequence). CDR3 protein: CASSLLQGFGYEQYF. As DNA, the CDR3 is TGTGCCAGCAGTTTACTGCAGGGGTTCGGCTACGAGCAGTACTTC.

The chain is built from TRBV27 and TRBJ2-7; D perhaps matches TRBD2 (7 bases). The germline CDR1 and CDR2 sequences are MNHEY and SMNVEV (reference sequence). The V and J ends lost 6 bases and 0 bases respectively, with 15 bases between them. The CDR3 contains 15 residues. For the CDR3, the DNA is TGTGCCAGCAGAGCAACCGGGGGGCTCTCCTACGAGCAGTACTTC. Its translation is CASRATGGLSYEQYF.

V usage is TRBV9 and J usage is TRBJ1-2, with 7 positions matching TRBD1. Trimming cost V 3 bases and J 5 bases; bases outside gene matches: 10. From germline, CDR1 is SGDLS and CDR2 YYNGEE. The CDR3 runs 15 residues. The CDR3 DNA reads as TGTGCCAGCAGCGCCCGGACAGGCGATCGGTATGGCTACACCTTC. Its translation is CASSARTGDRYGYTF.

The chain employs TRBV19 and TRBJ2-1, with D maybe TRBD2 (5 bases). Trimming removed 7 bases at V and 0 bases at J, with 19 bases between. CDR1 LNHDA and CDR2 SQIVND come from the germline V gene (reference sequence). This CDR3 spans 17 amino acids. The CDR3: CASTTAPRGSSYNEQFF. CDR3 in DNA: TGTGCCAGTACCACAGCCCCCCGGGGAAGCTCCTACAATGAGCAGTTCTTC.

The V gene is TRBV19, the J gene TRBJ2-2; TRBD2 matches at 10 bases. Germline assignment: CDR1 LNHDA and CDR2 SQIVND (reference sequence). This CDR3 comprises 16 residues. The V and J ends lost 5 bases and 4 bases, in that order; junction bases with no gene match: 7. CDR3: CASSLRTSGPTGELFF. The DNA for the CDR3 is TGTGCCAGTAGTCTACGGACTAGCGGCCCCACCGGGGAGCTGTTTTTT.

The gene calls are TRBV5-1 and TRBJ1-5, with 8 bases matching TRBD1. The trim removed 4 bases at V and 5 bases at J, leaving 2 bases unmatched. Looked up from germline, CDR1 is SGHRS and CDR2 is YFSETQ. The CDR3 extends over 13 amino acids. The CDR3 reads CASSEQGDQPQHF. DNA for the CDR3: TGCGCCAGCAGCGAACAGGGGGATCAGCCCCAGCATTTT.

This clone has a handful of counts. This chain joins TRBV5-6 and TRBJ1-5, with a possible D match to TRBD1 (6 bases). The CDR3 covers 12 residues. CDR1 SGHDT and CDR2 YYEEEE come from the germline V gene. Trimming left V 3 bases short and J 8 bases short, with 9 bases between. The DNA for the CDR3 is TGTGCCAGCAGCTGGGGGGGCGAGCCCCAGCATTTT. Translating it yields CASSWGGEPQHF. Full variable domain (rest looked up from reference TRBV5-6 and TRBJ1-5): DAGVTQSPTHLIKTRGQQVTLRCSPKSGHDTVSWYQQALGQGPQFIFQYYEEEERQRGNFPDRFSGHQFPNYSSELNVNALLLGDSALYLCASSWGGEPQHFGDGTRLSIL.

This rearrangement joins TRBV15 to TRBJ2-1; 9 nucleotides align to TRBD2. The CDR3 length is 16 residues. CDR1 LNHNV and CDR2 YYDKDF come from the germline V gene (reference sequence). Germline trimming cut 0 bases from V and 7 bases from J; bases unmatched to any gene: 7. The CDR3 DNA sequence: TGTGCCACCAGCAGAGATAGGGCGAGCGGGAGGAATGAGCAGTTCTTC. Translating it yields CATSRDRASGRNEQFF.

This clone was seen only a few times. V and J are TRBV6-1 and TRBJ2-3; 9 nucleotides line up with TRBD2. The germline V gene has CDR1 MNHNS and CDR2 SASEGT. The CDR3 is 16 residues long. Trimming removed 5 bases from V and 3 bases from J; junction bases left unmatched: 9. The CDR3 loop is CASSQVAGVVTDTQYF. In DNA form, the CDR3 reads TGTGCCAGCAGTCAAGTAGCGGGAGTTGTAACAGATACGCAGTATTTT.

V and J are TRBV5-5 and TRBJ2-1; 12 bases fit TRBD1. Germline CDR1 SGHKS, CDR2 YYEKEE (reference sequence). Germline trimming cut 6 bases from V and 9 bases from J; bases unmatched to any gene: 10. The CDR3 has 15 amino acids. Here the CDR3 reads CASKKEGTGGSEQFF. CDR3 sequence (DNA): TGTGCCAGCAAAAAAGAAGGGACAGGGGGCAGTGAGCAGTTCTTC.

The V call is TRBV19, the J call TRBJ1-2; 8 nucleotides align to TRBD1. J gave up 2 bases and V 4 bases, and 9 bases lay outside the gene matches. CDR1 and CDR2 from the germline V gene are LNHDA and SQIVND (reference sequence). There are 16 residues in the CDR3. CDR3 sequence reads: CASSSRSGGRNYGYTF. CDR3 DNA sequence: TGTGCCAGTAGTAGCCGCTCAGGGGGCCGGAACTATGGCTACACCTTC.

The chain recombines TRBV4-2 with TRBJ2-1; 9 bases are a match to TRBD2. The germline gives CDR1 LGHNA, CDR2 YNFKEQ. V trimming: 0 bases; J trimming: 0 bases; junction bases outside the gene matches: 9. This CDR3 is built from 19 residues. CDR3 protein: CASSQDFWTSVSSYNEQFF. CDR3 DNA: TGTGCCAGCAGCCAAGATTTTTGGACTAGCGTGAGCTCCTACAATGAGCAGTTCTTC.

This clone was detected a few times. The chain employs TRBV6-1 and TRBJ2-2; D is uncertain. Trimming took off 6 bases at V and 6 bases at J, with 5 bases between the two ends. The CDR3 loop spans 11 amino acids. The germline V gene has CDR1 MNHNS and CDR2 SASEGT. CDR3 protein: CASRLPGELFF. For the CDR3, the DNA is TGTGCCAGCAGACTCCCCGGGGAGCTGTTTTTT.

The V gene is TRBV7-9, the J gene TRBJ2-5, with D possibly being TRBD2 (5 bases). Trimming stripped 7 bases from V and 4 bases from J, with 13 bases between. The CDR3 has 13 residues. The germline gives CDR1 SEHNR, CDR2 FQNEAQ (reference sequence). CDR3 in DNA: TGTGCCAGCACCATCCGACGGGGAGAGACCCAGTACTTC. The encoded protein is CASTIRRGETQYF.

This clone was observed a few times. This sequence joins TRBV15 and TRBJ1-4; a weak D match, TRBD1 (5 bases). In germline, CDR1 is LNHNV, CDR2 YYDKDF (reference sequence). The length of the CDR3 is 15 residues. V was trimmed by 7 bases and J by 4 bases, leaving 16 bases between them. CDR3 nucleotides: TGTGCCACCACGAAGGGAGGGGCGCTTAATGAAAAACTGTTTTTT. As protein: CATTKGGALNEKLFF. Drawing the rest from reference TRBV15 and TRBJ1-4, the complete variable domain is DAMVIQNPRYQVTQFGKPVTLSCSQTLNHNVMYWYQQKSSQAPKLLFHYYDKDFNNEADTPDNFQSRRPNTSFCFLDIRSPGLGDTAMYLCATTKGGALNEKLFFGSGTQLSVL.

The rearrangement links TRBV7-3 to TRBJ2-1, with a weak D call TRBD1 (5 bases). Deletions cut 4 bases from V and 2 bases from J, with 12 bases between. This CDR3 comprises 15 residues. CDR1 SGHTA and CDR2 FQGTGA come from the germline V gene. The CDR3, as DNA: TGTGCCAGCAGCTCAGGACAATCCACCTACAATGAGCAGTTCTTC. Protein sequence: CASSSGQSTYNEQFF.